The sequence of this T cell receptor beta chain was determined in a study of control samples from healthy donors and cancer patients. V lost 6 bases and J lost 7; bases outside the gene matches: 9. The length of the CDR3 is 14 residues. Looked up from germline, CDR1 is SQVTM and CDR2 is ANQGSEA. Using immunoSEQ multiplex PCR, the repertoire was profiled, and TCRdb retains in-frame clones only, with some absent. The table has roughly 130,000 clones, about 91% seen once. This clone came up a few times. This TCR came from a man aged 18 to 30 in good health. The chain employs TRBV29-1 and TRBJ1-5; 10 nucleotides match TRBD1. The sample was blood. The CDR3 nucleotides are TGCAGCGTGACAGGGGGCTCGGGAGGACAGCCCCAGCATTTT. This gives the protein CSVTGGSGGQPQHF.